The rows below give T cell receptor beta chains drawn from one sample of a study of T cell responses to AZD1222 COVID-19 vaccine. Method: immunoSEQ multiplex PCR; TCRdb's copy keeps in-frame clones and lacks some. The data hold 150,000 to 200,000 clones, with less than 95% observed a single time. The source material was peripheral blood, sampled on day 0 of AZD1222 vaccination. The source is an adult in good health. The CDR3 runs from the conserved cysteine through the conserved F or W. The D gene is left open where the match is weak. Clone size appears in some rows only: once, few, many, or a class for an expanded clone.

>-|TRBJ2-1|TRBV9|-
CASSAPALGNYNEQFF
TGTGCCAGCAGCGCCCCCGCCCTAGGGAATTACAATGAGCAGTTCTTC
>-|TRBJ1-5|TRBV28|-
CASSFADQPQHF
TGTGCCAGCAGTTTTGCTGATCAGCCCCAGCATTTT
>-|TRBJ1-2|TRBV14|-
CASSQDWRGGYTF
TGTGCCAGCAGCCAAGATTGGCGGGGGGGCTACACCTTC
>-|TRBJ2-3|TRBV27|once
CASSPPGNTQYF
TGTGCCAGCAGCCCTCCCGGAAATACGCAGTATTTT
>TRBD2|TRBJ2-2|TRBV9|-
CASRAGGNTGELFF
TGTGCCAGCAGAGCGGGAGGGAACACCGGGGAGCTGTTTTTT
>TRBD1|TRBJ1-2|TRBV27|-
CASSITGTGWKDGYTF
TGTGCCAGCAGTATAACCGGGACAGGATGGAAGGATGGCTACACCTTC
>-|TRBJ1-2|TRBV12-3/TRBV12-4|-
CASSLFQGYTF
TGTGCCAGCAGTTTATTTCAGGGCTACACCTTC
>TRBD1|TRBJ2-5|TRBV7-9|once
CASQRFPQGRDETQYF
TGTGCCAGCCAGCGTTTCCCACAGGGGAGAGATGAGACCCAGTACTTC
>TRBD2|TRBJ2-7|TRBV27|-
CASSLASGRAHEQYF
TGTGCCAGCAGTTTGGCTAGCGGGAGGGCCCACGAGCAGTACTTC
>-|TRBJ2-2|TRBV5-1|once
CATHDGNTGELFF
TGCGCCACCCACGACGGGAACACCGGGGAGCTGTTTTTT
>-|TRBJ1-1|TRBV7-9|-
CASSFQSPNTEAFF
TGTGCCAGCAGCTTTCAAAGTCCGAACACTGAAGCTTTCTTT
>-|TRBJ1-1|TRBV2|-
CASRVTANTEAFF
TGTGCCAGCAGGGTTACAGCGAACACTGAAGCTTTCTTT
>-|TRBJ1-5|TRBV6-5|-
CASSYMASGPQHF
TGTGCCAGCAGTTACATGGCTTCTGGGCCCCAGCATTTT
>TRBD1|TRBJ1-2|TRBV15|-
CATSRDLGTGSHGYTF
TGTGCCACCAGCAGAGATCTAGGGACAGGGTCTCATGGCTACACCTTC
>-|TRBJ1-6|TRBV7-2|-
CASSLRSGSYNSPLHF
TGTGCCAGCAGCTTACGGTCAGGCTCCTATAATTCACCCCTCCACTTT
>-|TRBJ1-1|TRBV6-2/TRBV6-3|-
CASSYSSSTGAWRTEAFF
TGTGCCAGCAGTTACTCGTCAAGCACTGGGGCGTGGAGGACTGAAGCTTTCTTT
>-|TRBJ1-6|TRBV30|-
CAWNIYNSPLHF
TGTGCCTGGAATATCTATAATTCACCCCTCCACTTT
>TRBD2|TRBJ2-5|TRBV4-1|-
CASSQWEGETQYF
TGCGCCAGCAGCCAATGGGAGGGAGAGACCCAGTACTTC
>-|TRBJ1-1|TRBV5-1|-
CASSSRTANTEAFF
TGCGCCAGCAGCTCCCGGACGGCGAACACTGAAGCTTTCTTT
>TRBD1|TRBJ1-4|TRBV4-1|-
CASSRAGQPNEKLFF
TGCGCCAGCAGCCGCGCGGGACAGCCTAATGAAAAACTGTTTTTT
>-|TRBJ2-2|TRBV30|-
CAWDQGGQTNTGELFF
TGTGCCTGGGACCAGGGGGGCCAAACGAACACCGGGGAGCTGTTTTTT
>-|TRBJ2-2|TRBV29-1|-
CSVAGGNGELFF
TGCAGCGTCGCTGGGGGGAACGGGGAGCTGTTTTTT
>-|TRBJ1-1|TRBV5-1|-
CASSLASGGTEAFF
TGCGCCAGCAGCTTGGCCTCAGGAGGCACTGAAGCTTTCTTT
>-|TRBJ2-1|TRBV5-1|once
CASSLAWGRVSYNEQFF
TGCGCCAGCAGCTTGGCCTGGGGGAGAGTCTCCTACAATGAGCAGTTCTTC
>-|TRBJ1-2|TRBV7-9|-
CASSSLYGYTF
TGTGCCAGCAGCTCCCTCTATGGCTACACCTTC
>TRBD2|TRBJ2-3|TRBV7-2|-
CASSSGTSGTDTQYF
TGTGCCAGCAGCTCTGGGACTAGCGGCACAGATACGCAGTATTTT
>-|TRBJ1-1|TRBV4-1|once
CASSNTPGTTEAFF
TGCGCCAGCAGCAATACCCCGGGTACGACTGAAGCTTTCTTT
>-|TRBJ1-4|TRBV2|once
CASTSGDDEKLFF
TGTGCCAGCACGTCAGGGGATGATGAAAAACTGTTTTTT
>-|TRBJ1-6|TRBV28|-
CASSSASGPRHSPLHF
TGTGCCAGCAGTTCAGCTTCAGGGCCTCGACATTCACCCCTCCACTTT
>-|TRBJ1-2|TRBV5-1|-
CASTQEDEGYTF
TGCGCCAGCACACAGGAGGACGAAGGCTACACCTTC
>-|TRBJ2-1|TRBV11-2|-
CASSPVSDPSSYNEQFF
TGTGCCAGCAGCCCCGTTAGCGACCCGAGCTCCTACAATGAGCAGTTCTTC
>-|TRBJ2-1|TRBV7-2|-
CASSQSQTEQFF
TGTGCCAGCAGCCAGAGCCAAACGGAGCAGTTCTTC
>-|TRBJ1-2|TRBV9|-
CASSVVRSGYGYTF
TGTGCCAGCAGCGTAGTGAGGTCGGGCTATGGCTACACCTTC
>-|TRBJ2-2|TRBV9|-
CASSVESTQSGELFF
TGTGCCAGCAGCGTAGAGAGCACTCAGAGCGGGGAGCTGTTTTTT
>TRBD1|TRBJ1-5|TRBV12-3/TRBV12-4|-
CASEDRGNQPQHF
TGTGCCAGCGAGGACAGGGGTAATCAGCCCCAGCATTTT
>-|TRBJ1-4|TRBV28|-
CASSLVGGDTNEKLFF
TGTGCCAGCAGTTTAGTAGGCGGGGACACCAATGAAAAACTGTTTTTT
>-|TRBJ1-2|TRBV5-8|-
CASSLESLFGLYGYTF
TGTGCCAGCAGCTTGGAATCCCTCTTCGGGCTCTATGGCTACACCTTC
>-|TRBJ1-2|TRBV9|-
CASSVGSLKTGGYTF
TGTGCCAGCAGCGTAGGAAGCCTAAAAACGGGAGGCTACACCTTC
>TRBD1|TRBJ2-7|TRBV19|-
CASKGTGVLEQYF
TGTGCCAGTAAAGGGACAGGGGTTCTCGAGCAGTACTTC
>-|TRBJ1-1|TRBV15|-
CATSRGRENTEAFF
TGTGCCACCAGCAGGGGTAGGGAGAACACTGAAGCTTTCTTT
>TRBD1|TRBJ2-7|TRBV15|-
CATRVPGQDEQYF
TGTGCCACCAGGGTACCCGGACAGGACGAGCAGTACTTC
>TRBD1|TRBJ2-7|TRBV2|-
CASSAGTGFYEQYF
TGTGCCAGCAGTGCCGGGACAGGATTCTACGAGCAGTACTTC
>-|TRBJ1-2|TRBV25-1|-
CASSEIGQYGYTF
TGTGCCAGCAGTGAAATCGGTCAGTATGGCTACACCTTC
>-|TRBJ1-3|TRBV9|-
CASSVEPFLQGGNTIYF
TGTGCCAGCAGCGTAGAACCCTTCCTACAGGGTGGAAACACCATATATTTT
>-|TRBJ1-1|TRBV6-5|-
CASSGFAGHTEAFF
TGTGCCAGCAGCGGCTTCGCGGGACACACTGAAGCTTTCTTT
>-|TRBJ1-5|TRBV7-8|-
CASSSTPIGINQPQHF
TGTGCCAGCAGCTCCACCCCCATAGGGATCAATCAGCCCCAGCATTTT
>-|TRBJ1-6|TRBV27|-
CASRLDRGVGSPLHF
TGTGCCAGCAGATTGGATAGGGGTGTCGGATCACCCCTCCACTTT
>-|TRBJ2-5|TRBV10-2|-
CASRRGETQYF
TGCGCCAGTCGTAGGGGAGAGACCCAGTACTTC
>-|TRBJ1-3|TRBV19|-
CASTPRGNTIYF
TGTGCCAGTACCCCTCGGGGAAACACCATATATTTT
>TRBD1|TRBJ1-2|TRBV29-1|-
CSVGGQGIISYGYTF
TGCAGCGTTGGGGGACAGGGGATAATTTCTTATGGCTACACCTTC
>-|TRBJ1-2|TRBV5-4|-
CASSLLGGFGYTF
TGTGCCAGCAGCTTGTTAGGCGGGTTTGGCTACACCTTC
>-|TRBJ1-5|TRBV24-1|-
CATNPYGQIINSNQPQHF
TGTGCCACCAACCCCTACGGGCAGATCATAAATAGCAATCAGCCCCAGCATTTT
>-|TRBJ2-2|TRBV19|-
CASTEAGLPGELFF
TGTGCCAGTACCGAAGCCGGTTTGCCCGGGGAGCTGTTTTTT
>-|TRBJ2-5|TRBV2|-
CASKTQETQYF
TGTGCCAGCAAGACCCAAGAGACCCAGTACTTC
>TRBD2|TRBJ2-1|TRBV7-9|-
CASSAGLAGGDKQFF
TGTGCCAGCAGCGCCGGACTAGCGGGAGGGGACAAGCAGTTCTTC